This T cell receptor beta chain is from a study of blood T cell repertoires in COVID-19. Study background: Both acute and convalescent COVID-19 samples were obtained from the United States, Italy and Spain.

Recruits, aged roughly 18 to 95 years, lived in 24 US areas. In the study's own analysis: Researchers report that nucleated cell counts were estimated from reference gene primer amplification. Profiled with immunoSEQ multiplex PCR; TCRdb holds only in-frame clones, not every one. From that table come the V and J calls and clone size; the DNA was used to work out D and trimming. The sample contains around 500,000 clones, approximately 88% of which appear only once. The CDR3 runs 15 residues. V lost 2 bases to trimming and J lost 0 bases, with 10 bases between them. CDR1 is SNHLY, CDR2 FYNNEI, per germline.

The rearrangement links TRBV2 to TRBJ2-5, with D possibly matching TRBD1 (6 bases). The clonotype was recovered from a woman in her thirties or forties who had recovered from COVID-19. Source material: PBMCs or T cells enriched from blood (not recorded which). CDR3 coding DNA: TGTGCCAGCAGTGAATTAGGACAGAACCAAGAGACCCAGTACTTC. Translating it yields CASSELGQNQETQYF.